These 12 T cell receptor beta chains were all obtained from the same sample, sequenced in a study of Graves' ophthalmopathy and Graves' hyperthyroidism. Researchers took RNA transcripts and amplified TCR beta CDR3 regions from them. The authors performed first-round RT-PCR with HTBI primers and then a second-round multiplex PCR. TCRdb re-derived calls from the multiplex PCR reads in MiXCR, one entry per CDR3 protein. The table shows about 1.1 million distinct CDR3 sequences, with about 35% occurring only once. Sequences were obtained from peripheral blood or thyroid tissue (not recorded which). The receptors derive from an adult man with Graves' hyperthyroidism.

In its sample, this clonotype was seen a few times. The CDR3 region is CASSMLQGATGELFF. CDR3 in DNA: TGTGCCAGTAGTATGTTACAGGGGGCCACCGGGGAGCTGTTTTTT. The V gene is TRBV19, the J gene TRBJ2-2, with 9 bases identical to TRBD1. The CDR3 is 15 amino acids. The J segment lost 4 bases and the V segment lost 3 bases, leaving 3 bases of the junction unmatched. Per the germline V gene, CDR1 is LNHDA and CDR2 is SQIVND (reference sequence).

The J gene is TRBJ2-7, the V gene TRBV14, with a weak D call TRBD1 (5 bases). Trimming removed 0 bases at V and 3 bases at J, with 21 bases between. CDR3 length: 18 residues. Germline V lookup: CDR1 SGHDN, CDR2 FVKESK. The CDR3 DNA sequence: TGTGCCAGCAGCCAAGAGTCCCCCTACACAGGTGCCTTCTACGAGCAGTACTTC. Amino acid sequence: CASSQESPYTGAFYEQYF. The variable domain in full, with the rest retrieved from reference TRBV14 and TRBJ2-7, is EAGVTQFPSHSVIEKGQTVTLRCDPISGHDNLYWYRRVMGKEIKFLLHFVKESKQDESGMPNNRFLAERTGGTYSTLKVQPAELEDSGVYFCASSQESPYTGAFYEQYFGPGTRLTVT.

This rearrangement joins TRBV7-8 to TRBJ2-5; D possibly corresponds to TRBD1 (6 bases). This CDR3 spans 15 amino acids. Germline assignment: CDR1 SGHVS and CDR2 FQNEAQ. V lost 1 base to trimming and J lost 11 bases, with 20 bases between them. The CDR3 bases are TGTGCCAGCAGCTTAGGCGTCGGCAGGGGATTGGATCAGTACTTC. As protein: CASSLGVGRGLDQYF.

This clonotype was seen a few times. The V and J genes are TRBV19 and TRBJ2-2, with D unresolved. V was clipped by 2 bases and J by 2 bases, with 18 bases between them. The CDR3 runs to 18 residues. CDR1 LNHDA and CDR2 SQIVND come from the germline V gene (reference sequence). CDR3 residues: CASSISTHPLSNTGELFF. CDR3 DNA sequence: TGTGCCAGTAGTATATCAACGCACCCGCTATCAAACACCGGGGAGCTGTTTTTT.

CDR3 DNA: TGTGCCACCAGCAGAGACGCAATGACAGGGGTTAGCAATCAGCCCCAGCATTTT. It specifies CATSRDAMTGVSNQPQHF. The chain is built from TRBV15 and TRBJ1-5; TRBD1 matches at 8 bases. This CDR3 has 18 residues. Per the germline V gene, CDR1 is LNHNV and CDR2 is YYDKDF (reference sequence). The ends lost 0 bases at V and 0 bases at J; junction bases unmatched: 7.

The chain combines TRBV5-1 with TRBJ1-1; D may be TRBD1 (6 bases). This CDR3 is built from 16 residues. V shed 0 bases and J shed 0 bases, with 12 bases lying between them. The germline CDR1 and CDR2 sequences are SGHRS and YFSETQ. CDR3: CASSLASQGLNTEAFF. The CDR3 DNA sequence: TGCGCCAGCAGCTTGGCGTCTCAGGGGCTGAACACTGAAGCTTTCTTT.

Comments on this clonotype: Sequence at one end of the junction differs from germline and may be a read error. This chain connects TRBV11-2 to TRBJ1-5, with 8 bases matching TRBD1. Per germline, CDR1 SGHAT and CDR2 FQNNGV. The CDR3 is made up of 14 amino acids. The CDR3 region has the DNA TGCGCCAGCAGCCCGACAGGGGTTCATCAGCCCCAGCATTTT. Residues: CASSPTGVHQPQHF. Together with reference TRBV11-2 and TRBJ1-5, the CDR3 gives the full variable domain: EAGVAQSPRYKIIEKRQSVAFWCNPISGHATLYWYQQILGQGPKLLIQFQNNGVVDDSQLPKDRFSAERLKGVDSTLKIQPAKLEDSAVYLCASSPTGVHQPQHFGDGTRLSIL.

A note on this clonotype: A much larger clone differs by one base, so this may be a read error. The CDR3 spells CASSLGQHLTGSPPHF. Written as DNA, the CDR3 is TGTGCCAGCAGCTTGGGACAGCACCTCACGGGGTCACCCCCCCACTTT. The V call is TRBV10-3, the J call TRBJ1-6; 7 bases map to TRBD1. Germline values: CDR1 ENHRY, CDR2 SYGVKD. This CDR3 has 16 amino acids.

This clonotype came up a few times. The chain couples TRBV5-6 to TRBJ1-1, with 7 bases aligning to TRBD1. Germline lookup yields CDR1 SGHDT and CDR2 YYEEEE. This CDR3 contains 17 residues. The trim removed 1 base at V and 5 bases at J, leaving 14 bases unmatched. CDR3 region: CASSLRATGTFVTEAFF. The CDR3 bases are TGTGCCAGCAGCTTGCGCGCGACAGGGACCTTCGTAACTGAAGCTTTCTTT.

This clonotype has more than one count but fewer than ten. The chain recombines TRBV28 with TRBJ2-5; D not certain. Trimming stripped 4 bases from V and 4 bases from J, with 10 bases between. This CDR3 has 13 residues. Germline CDR1 MDHEN, CDR2 SYDVKM. The CDR3 bases are TGTGCCAGCAGTTCCCCCCCACTAGAGACCCAGTACTTC. Residues: CASSSPPLETQYF.

This clonotype was seen a few times. The CDR3 nucleotides read TGTGCCAGCGGAACCGGGACGAGACACTGGGAGCAGTACTTC. This sequence encodes CASGTGTRHWEQYF. The chain uses TRBV28 and TRBJ2-7; D tentatively fits TRBD1 or TRBD2 (5 bases each). Deletions cut 8 bases from V and 7 bases from J, with 21 bases between. Germline V CDR1 and CDR2: MDHEN, SYDVKM. The CDR3 is made up of 14 amino acids. The full variable domain, completed using reference TRBV28 and TRBJ2-7, is DVKVTQSSRYLVKRTGEKVFLECVQDMDHENMFWYRQDPGLGLRLIYFSYDVKMKEKGDIPEGYSVSREKKERFSLILESASTNQTSMYLCASGTGTRHWEQYFGPGTRLTVT.

This clonotype was observed many times. The genes are TRBV28 and TRBJ1-1; D gene uncertain. Germline lookup yields CDR1 MDHEN and CDR2 SYDVKM. CDR3 length equals 12 residues. The V and J ends lost 6 bases and 4 bases respectively, with 9 bases between them. CDR3 in DNA: TGTGCCAGCAGCTTTGATGGCACTGAAGCTTTCTTT. This gives the protein CASSFDGTEAFF.